A selection of T cell receptor beta chains follows, all from one sample in a study of T-cell memory formation after mild COVID-19. Using its own MiXCR run on the 5' RACE reads, TCRdb lists one record per CDR3 protein. The table includes a few hundred thousand distinct CDR3 sequences, approximately 8% detected once. The specimen sequenced was PBMCs or a T cell subset sorted from them (not recorded which). These receptors all stem from a man between 18 and 29 years old who had mild COVID-19 (a few samples of this study predate the infection). Cell type and time point are not known. The CDR3 runs from the conserved cysteine through the conserved F or W. D genes are given only for firm matches. Size values are once, few and many counts, or a class for expanded clones, and some rows have none.

j_gene | v_gene | abundance | d_gene | CDR3nt | CDR3aa
TRBJ2-7 | TRBV3-1 | . | . | TGTGCCAGCATGCGTGAGGGGTCCTACGAGCAGTACTTC | CASMREGSYEQYF
TRBJ1-2 | TRBV3-1 | . | . | TGTGCCAGCAGCCCACGGACAGAGCCCTATGGCTACACCTTC | CASSPRTEPYGYTF
TRBJ2-2 | TRBV7-2 | few | TRBD1 | TGTGCCAGCAGGCCACGTGAGGGACAGGGAGGAGCCGGGGAGCTGTTTTTT | CASRPREGQGGAGELFF
TRBJ1-2 | TRBV7-3 | many | TRBD1 | TGTGCCAGCAGCCGCACAGGGGGCAAGGGCTACACCTTC | CASSRTGGKGYTF
TRBJ2-7 | TRBV11-2 | many | . | TGTGCCAGCAGCTTAGGCGGCAGGGCCTACGAGCAGTACTTC | CASSLGGRAYEQYF
TRBJ2-7 | TRBV7-2 | . | TRBD2 | TGTGCCAGCAGCTTTTATAGGACTAGCGGAGAGCAGTACTTC | CASSFYRTSGEQYF
TRBJ1-1 | TRBV4-3 | . | . | TGCGCCAGCAGCCAAGATAGTTTCAGGGGTAACACTGAAGCTTTCTTT | CASSQDSFRGNTEAFF
TRBJ1-1 | TRBV11-2 | few | TRBD1 | TGTGCCAGCAGCGTGGACAGGGGGTACACTGAAGCTTTCTTT | CASSVDRGYTEAFF
TRBJ2-6 | TRBV5-1 | few | . | TGCGCCAGCAGCTTGGGGGGGGCAACAGGGGCCAACGTCCTGACTTTC | CASSLGGATGANVLTF
TRBJ2-1 | TRBV7-8 | many | TRBD2 | TGTGCCAGCAGCTTTCCACGGACTAGCGGGGACTACAATGAGCAGTTCTTC | CASSFPRTSGDYNEQFF
TRBJ2-7 | TRBV20-1 | few | . | TGCAGTGCTAGTGGTGGGACGGGGTGGAGCTCCTACGAGCAGTACTTC | CSASGGTGWSSYEQYF